The source of this TCR beta chain is a study of shared clonotypes between healthy human individuals. Concerning this clone itself: Its specificity is not known.

This CDR3 spans 14 amino acids. Germline V gives CDR1 SGDLS, CDR2 YYNGEE. Trimming at V came to 4 bases and at J to 3 bases, leaving 4 bases not matched to a gene. Deep was the level at which the assay was run. Sequencing used immunoSEQ multiplex PCR; TCRdb keeps in-frame clones, though not all of them. There are 2 million to 3 million clones in the sample; 93% occur only once, and roughly 0.36% lies in the top ten. Notes on the study in general: Across a few donors, naive CD4 shared around 5.4%, naive CD8 under 4%, memory CD4 about 2.4%, memory CD8 under 0.5%.

V is TRBV9 and J is TRBJ2-3; 8 nucleotides agree with TRBD1. This receptor was taken from a man aged 18 to 30 in good health. Some clones in this sample may be carry-over from other donors' samples. The sequencing input was naive CD4+ T cells from PBMCs. Subset: CD45RA+ positively selected. The CDR3 DNA follows: TGTGCCAGCAGCCAGGACAGGGTAACAGATACGCAGTATTTT. This gives the protein CASSQDRVTDTQYF.